A single sample gave rise to the 24 T cell receptor beta chains below, sequenced in a study of blood T cell repertoires in COVID-19. Sequenced by immunoSEQ multiplex PCR; TCRdb stores in-frame clones only, minus some. Seen here are approximately 59,000 clones, around 90% observed once, and the top ten hold roughly 20%. Sequenced material: peripheral blood. The receptor source for this set is a human donor in a cohort sampled during active COVID-19.

The rearrangement joins TRBV3-1 (or the pseudogene TRBV3-2) to TRBJ1-2; 7 nucleotides align to TRBD1. CDR3 length equals 13 residues. With 2 bases clipped from V and 7 bases from J, the junction kept 4 bases outside the gene matches. CDR1 and CDR2 from the germline V gene are LGHDT and YNNKEL (reference sequence). The CDR3: CASSQWTGSGYTF. The CDR3, as DNA: TGTGCCAGCAGCCAATGGACAGGTAGTGGCTACACCTTC.

V is TRBV30 and J is TRBJ2-1; D is perhaps TRBD2 (5 bases). CDR3 length: 13 amino acids. V lost 1 base to trimming and J lost 4 bases, with 8 bases between them. Germline V gene sequence: CDR1 GTSNPN, CDR2 SVGIG (reference sequence). Here the CDR3 reads CAWSAPGYNEQFF. The DNA of the CDR3 is TGTGCCTGGAGTGCCCCGGGGTACAATGAGCAGTTCTTC. The full variable domain, with the rest looked up from reference TRBV30 and TRBJ2-1, is SQTIHQWPATLVQPVGSPLSLECTVEGTSNPNLYWYRQAAGRGLQLLFYSVGIGQISSEVPQNLSASRPQDRQFILSSKKLLLSDSGFYLCAWSAPGYNEQFFGPGTRLTVL.

The rearrangement links TRBV27 to TRBJ1-1; 9 positions match TRBD1. Trimming removed 5 bases from V and 1 base from J; junction bases left unmatched: 8. This CDR3 spans 16 amino acids. The germline V gene has CDR1 MNHEY and CDR2 SMNVEV (reference sequence). The CDR3 spells CASSRSGTGWNTEAFF. The CDR3 DNA is TGTGCCAGCAGTAGATCCGGGACAGGGTGGAACACTGAAGCTTTCTTT.

The J gene is TRBJ1-3, the V gene TRBV30; a weak D match, TRBD1 (6 bases). This CDR3 contains 16 residues. V was clipped by 1 base and J by 0 bases, with 13 bases between them. Germline V gene lookup returns CDR1 GTSNPN and CDR2 SVGIG (reference sequence). CDR3 residues: CAWSGWEGDSGNTIYF. The CDR3 DNA reads TGTGCCTGGAGTGGATGGGAGGGGGACTCTGGAAACACCATATATTTT. The entire variable domain, with the rest obtained from reference TRBV30 and TRBJ1-3, is as follows: SQTIHQWPATLVQPVGSPLSLECTVEGTSNPNLYWYRQAAGRGLQLLFYSVGIGQISSEVPQNLSASRPQDRQFILSSKKLLLSDSGFYLCAWSGWEGDSGNTIYFGEGSWLTVV.

J is TRBJ1-1 and V is TRBV18, with D unresolved. With 2 bases removed from V and 0 bases from J, the gap between germline ends came to 7 bases. The CDR3 extends over 14 amino acids. CDR1 is KGHSH and CDR2 is LQKENI in the germline V gene. CDR3 in amino acids: CASSPAVVNTEAFF. The CDR3 region has the DNA TGTGCCAGCTCACCAGCCGTAGTGAACACTGAAGCTTTCTTT.

The chain has TRBV3-1 (or the pseudogene TRBV3-2) and TRBJ1-2; maybe TRBD1 (6 bases). Germline V gives CDR1 LGHDT, CDR2 YNNKEL (reference sequence). This CDR3 comprises 14 residues. The germline V and J ends were trimmed by 2 bases and 8 bases, with 15 bases remaining between them. The chain's CDR3 is CASSQTGGAQGYTF. The CDR3 region has the DNA TGTGCCAGCAGCCAAACCGGGGGGGCGCAGGGCTACACCTTC.

The chain combines TRBV6-2 or TRBV6-3 with TRBJ2-4; 12 positions agree with TRBD1. Germline V lookup: CDR1 MNHEY, CDR2 SVGEGT. The CDR3 contains 15 residues. The V segment lost 2 bases and the J segment 8 bases; nucleotides outside the gene matches: 4. CDR3 region: CASSYAGQGAYIQYF. The CDR3 coding sequence is TGTGCCAGCAGTTACGCGGGACAGGGGGCGTACATTCAGTACTTC.

This rearrangement joins TRBV5-1 to TRBJ1-3; D perhaps matches TRBD1 (6 bases). Trimming stripped 4 bases from V and 0 bases from J, with 26 bases between. The CDR3 consists of 20 residues. Germline CDR1 is SGHRS and CDR2 is YFSETQ. CDR3 in DNA: TGCGCCAGCAGCCCACGGGTGGGCTCCGGACAGCTGAGCTCTGGAAACACCATATATTTT. It encodes CASSPRVGSGQLSSGNTIYF.

The chain uses TRBV10-1 and TRBJ2-5; tentative D call: TRBD1 (6 bases). From germline, CDR1 is WNHNN and CDR2 SYGVQD (reference sequence). The V end was cut by 2 bases, the J end by 2 bases, with 12 bases between. The CDR3 covers 15 residues. The CDR3 here is CASSERRGYQETQYF. The CDR3 nucleotides are TGCGCCAGCAGTGAGAGAAGGGGGTATCAAGAGACCCAGTACTTC.

V usage is TRBV7-8 and J usage is TRBJ2-7; possibly TRBD1 for D (6 bases). Germline lookup yields CDR1 SGHVS and CDR2 FQNEAQ. The CDR3 totals 16 residues. Trimming removed 5 bases from V and 2 bases from J, with 19 bases in between. CDR3 nucleotides: TGTGCCAGCAGCACCCTTCGGACAGACAAACCCTACGAGCAGTACTTC. Its translation is CASSTLRTDKPYEQYF. The full variable domain, in which reference TRBV7-8 and TRBJ2-7 provide the parts outside the CDR3, is GAGVSQSPRYKVAKRGQDVALRCDPISGHVSLFWYQQALGQGPEFLTYFQNEAQLDKSGLPSDRFFAERPEGSVSTLKIQRTQQEDSAVYLCASSTLRTDKPYEQYFGPGTRLTVT.

This clone was detected a few times. The V and J genes are TRBV6-5 and TRBJ1-1; D not resolved. Trimming removed 5 bases at V and 6 bases at J, with 19 bases between. The CDR3 contains 15 residues. Germline CDR1 and CDR2: MNHEY and SVGAGI. This CDR3 is CASSLVPIGLSEAFF. The CDR3 region has the DNA TGTGCCAGCAGTCTGGTCCCGATAGGACTCTCTGAAGCTTTCTTT.

J is TRBJ2-7 and V is TRBV6-6, with 10 bases fitting TRBD1. From germline, CDR1 is MNHNY and CDR2 SVGAGI (reference sequence). The CDR3 runs to 14 residues. Germline trimming cut 7 bases from V and 5 bases from J; bases unmatched to any gene: 8. The CDR3 sequence: CASNSGTGDHEQYF. CDR3 nucleotide sequence: TGTGCCAGCAACTCCGGGACAGGGGACCACGAGCAGTACTTC.

The J gene is TRBJ2-4, the V gene TRBV2; 9 bases are a match to TRBD1. V gave up 2 bases and J gave up 7 bases; unmatched junction bases: 6. Germline V gene sequence: CDR1 SNHLY, CDR2 FYNNEI. The CDR3 is 15 residues long. The CDR3 nucleotides are TGTGCCAGCAGTGAACGGGGGACAGGGTTGAACATTCAGTACTTC. Protein sequence: CASSERGTGLNIQYF.

The CDR3 spells CASSRDRGSEQYF. The CDR3 bases are TGTGCCAGCAGCCGGGACAGGGGTTCCGAGCAGTACTTC. The chain employs TRBV12-3 or TRBV12-4 and TRBJ2-7; TRBD1 matches at 10 bases. This CDR3 is built from 13 residues. The J segment lost 6 bases and the V segment lost 6 bases, leaving 5 bases of the junction unmatched.

This chain uses TRBV27 with TRBJ1-5, with a tentative D call TRBD1 (5 bases). This CDR3 has 17 residues. Germline V lookup: CDR1 MNHEY, CDR2 SMNVEV (reference sequence). V was pared by 2 bases and J by 0 bases, with 14 bases between. For the CDR3, the DNA is TGTGCCAGCAGTTTAATCCCGACAGAAAATAGCAATCAGCCCCAGCATTTT. Translation gives CASSLIPTENSNQPQHF.

The chain employs TRBV5-1 and TRBJ2-3; TRBD2 agrees at 10 bases. Germline lookup yields CDR1 SGHRS and CDR2 YFSETQ. Germline trimming cut 4 bases from V and 6 bases from J; bases unmatched to any gene: 11. The CDR3 runs to 16 residues. The CDR3 here is CASSKRAGGPLDTQYF. Here the CDR3 DNA reads TGCGCCAGCAGCAAGCGAGCGGGGGGGCCTTTGGATACGCAGTATTTT.

The rearrangement joins TRBV12-5 to TRBJ1-2, with D perhaps TRBD1 (5 bases). Per germline, CDR1 LGHNT and CDR2 FRNRAP. Trimming removed 5 bases at V and 8 bases at J, with 15 bases between. The CDR3 totals 13 residues. The CDR3: CASGRTAGRGYTF. The DNA of the CDR3 is TGTGCTAGTGGTCGTACGGCAGGGCGGGGCTACACCTTC. Variable domain in full (rest from reference TRBV12-5 and TRBJ1-2): DARVTQTPRHKVTEMGQEVTMRCQPILGHNTVFWYRQTMMQGLELLAYFRNRAPLDDSGMPKDRFSAEMPDATLATLKIQPSEPRDSAVYFCASGRTAGRGYTFGSGTRLTVV.

This chain uses TRBV7-9 with TRBJ1-3; no clear D. Trimming left V 5 bases short and J 2 bases short, with 16 bases between. The CDR3 covers 16 residues. Germline V gene sequence: CDR1 SEHNR, CDR2 FQNEAQ (reference sequence). In DNA, the CDR3 is TGTGCCAGCAGCCAAGCCGGGGTGGCTGCTGGAAACACCATATATTTT. Translated: CASSQAGVAAGNTIYF.

The CDR3 DNA is TGTGCCACCGAGGGATCCGCGATGAATGAGCAGTTCTTC. Translation gives CATEGSAMNEQFF. The chain joins TRBV24-1 to TRBJ2-1; a weak D match, TRBD2 (5 bases). V was pared by 9 bases and J by 7 bases, with 15 bases between. The CDR3 runs to 13 residues. CDR1 and CDR2 from the germline V gene are KGHDR and SFDVKD.

This rearrangement joins TRBV5-4 to TRBJ2-3, with TRBD2 matching over 10 bases. Germline CDR1 and CDR2: SGHNT and YYREEE (reference sequence). The CDR3 has 15 residues. Trimming at V came to 6 bases and at J to 1 base, leaving 5 bases not matched to a gene. The CDR3 here is CASIPGTSGTDTQYF. The CDR3 DNA reads as TGTGCCAGCATCCCGGGGACTAGCGGCACAGATACGCAGTATTTT.

The chain employs TRBV3-1 (or the pseudogene TRBV3-2) and TRBJ1-2; the D gene is possibly TRBD1 (5 bases). CDR3 length: 19 residues. Trimming shortened V by 0 bases and J by 1 base, and 21 bases separated the two germline ends. Per germline, CDR1 LGHDT and CDR2 YNNKEL (reference sequence). As DNA, the CDR3 is TGTGCCAGCAGCCAAGATCTAGGCGGGGCAGAATACTATAACTATGGCTACACCTTC. It encodes CASSQDLGGAEYYNYGYTF.

The chain is built from TRBV13 and TRBJ1-2; maybe TRBD1 (6 bases). Germline CDR1 PRHDT, CDR2 FYEKMQ (reference sequence). The germline V and J ends were trimmed by 8 bases and 3 bases, with 13 bases remaining between them. The CDR3 runs to 13 residues. The CDR3 nucleotides read TGTGCCAGCTCAGGGGCGCAGGACTATGGCTACACCTTC. Amino acids: CASSGAQDYGYTF.

This rearrangement joins TRBV18 to TRBJ2-1, with 7 bases lining up with TRBD1. The CDR3 covers 14 residues. Germline V gives CDR1 KGHSH, CDR2 LQKENI. The trim removed 1 base at V and 7 bases at J, leaving 4 bases unmatched. CDR3 sequence: CASSPRQGQNEQFF. CDR3 bases: TGTGCCAGCTCACCACGACAGGGCCAAAATGAGCAGTTCTTC.

The rearrangement joins TRBV2 to TRBJ2-7, with 7 bases identical to TRBD2. The CDR3 consists of 13 residues. V lost 7 bases and J lost 3; bases outside the gene matches: 6. Germline CDR1 reads SNHLY; CDR2 reads FYNNEI. For the CDR3, the DNA is TGTGCCAGCAAGCGGGGAATTAGCTACGAGCAGTACTTC. It specifies CASKRGISYEQYF.